Below, 22 T cell receptor beta chains from the same sample are listed, as sequenced in a study of patients and donors after allogeneic stem cell transplantation. MiXCR, applied by TCRdb to the RT-PCR reads, yields one record per CDR3 protein. The data show 70,000 to 100,000 distinct CDR3 sequences, 5% seen once. Sequencing was performed on blood, either unsorted or a sorted T cell fraction (not recorded which). The source is a human donor who was either an allogeneic HSCT recipient or a stem cell or donor lymphocyte infusion donor (not recorded which). It is not recorded whose cells these are; they may come from a transplant donor.

The sample holds many counts of this clonotype. The chain uses TRBV6-1 and TRBJ1-1, with TRBD1 as a possible D gene (6 bases). The V and J ends lost 6 bases and 1 base respectively, with 12 bases between them. Germline V lookup: CDR1 MNHNS, CDR2 SASEGT. CDR3 length equals 14 residues. In nucleotides, the CDR3 is TGTGCCAGCAGACCGGGACACCCGAACACTGAAGCTTTCTTT. Protein product: CASRPGHPNTEAFF.

Turning to this clonotype: This could be a read error, since a much larger clone is one nucleotide away. This sequence joins TRBV2 and TRBJ2-1; TRBD2 aligns across 7 bases. V shed 3 bases, J shed 12 bases, and the junction held 11 bases outside the gene matches. The CDR3 runs to 14 residues. Germline V gives CDR1 SNHLY, CDR2 FYNNEI. The CDR3 here is CASSDGLESPGQFF. CDR3 DNA sequence: TGTGCCAGCAGTGATGGACTAGAAAGCCCGGGGCAGTTCTTC.

In this sample, this clonotype turned up a few times. The chain uses TRBV7-8 and TRBJ1-1; D not certain. This CDR3 is built from 12 residues. The V and J ends lost 4 bases and 3 bases respectively, with 6 bases between them. Germline V gene data show CDR1 as SGHVS and CDR2 as FQNEAQ. CDR3 region: CASSSPDTEAFF. The CDR3 region has the DNA TGTGCCAGCAGCTCGCCGGACACTGAAGCTTTCTTT.

This clonotype was detected ten times or more. The chain links TRBV29-1 to TRBJ2-2; D may be TRBD2 (5 bases). CDR1 is SQVTM and CDR2 is ANQGSEA in the germline V gene. V lost 4 bases and J lost 1, with 16 bases in between. This CDR3 comprises 16 residues. The CDR3, as DNA: TGCAGCGTTGGAAGGAACCTTGGAGGGAACACCGGGGAGCTGTTTTTT. Translation gives CSVGRNLGGNTGELFF.

This clonotype was seen repeatedly, ten times or more. The chain carries TRBV7-8 and TRBJ1-2, with D possibly TRBD1 on 5 matching bases. CDR1 is SGHVS, CDR2 FQNEAQ, per germline. V lost 2 bases and J 0 bases, leaving 10 bases between the germline ends. This CDR3 is 15 amino acids long. For the CDR3, the DNA is TGTGCCAGCAGCTTAACAACAGGTTCTAACTATGGCTACACCTTC. Translation gives CASSLTTGSNYGYTF.

V and J are TRBV19 and TRBJ2-1, with a weak D call TRBD2 (5 bases). Germline V gives CDR1 LNHDA, CDR2 SQIVND (reference sequence). This CDR3 is 13 amino acids long. Trimming took off 3 bases at V and 10 bases at J, with 13 bases between the two ends. CDR3 loop: CASSMDRLTEQFF. The DNA of the CDR3 is TGTGCCAGTAGTATGGACCGACTAACCGAGCAGTTCTTC.

This clonotype appeared many times. This chain links TRBV14 with TRBJ1-6; D unclear. V lost 1 base, J lost 7 bases, and 17 bases lay in between. The CDR3 sequence is 17 residues long. CDR1 is SGHDN and CDR2 is FVKESK in the germline V gene. The chain's CDR3 is CASSQASLGPANSPLHF. As DNA, the CDR3 is TGTGCCAGCAGCCAAGCCAGCCTCGGACCGGCCAATTCACCCCTCCACTTT.

This clonotype was detected ten times or more. J is TRBJ2-1 and V is TRBV28, with D unclear. Germline V CDR1 and CDR2: MDHEN, SYDVKM. The CDR3 sequence is 16 residues long. V was shortened by 5 bases and J by 5 bases, with 19 bases between the two germline ends. The CDR3: CASSPPRYRRDNEQFF. For the CDR3, the DNA is TGTGCCAGCAGTCCCCCCCGTTATCGTAGGGACAATGAGCAGTTCTTC.

Many counts were recorded for this clonotype. V usage is TRBV4-1 and J usage is TRBJ1-1; possible D gene TRBD1, 6 bases. Germline V lookup: CDR1 MGHRA, CDR2 YSYEKL. This CDR3 spans 15 amino acids. V lost 0 bases and J 7 bases, leaving 15 bases between the germline ends. The CDR3 protein is CASSQETGEGGEAFF. CDR3 coding DNA: TGCGCCAGCAGCCAAGAGACGGGGGAGGGGGGTGAAGCTTTCTTT.

The J gene is TRBJ2-3, the V gene TRBV24-1; 8 bases map to TRBD2. The V and J ends lost 2 bases and 5 bases, in that order; junction bases with no gene match: 11. The germline V gene encodes CDR1 KGHDR and CDR2 SFDVKD. CDR3 length: 17 residues. The CDR3 coding sequence is TGTGCCACCAGTGATTCTTCAGCGGGAGTAGTAGGAGATACGCAGTATTTT. It translates to CATSDSSAGVVGDTQYF.

This clonotype has at least ten counts. V usage is TRBV5-1 and J usage is TRBJ1-2, with D perhaps TRBD1 (6 bases). The CDR3 contains 15 residues. In germline, CDR1 is SGHRS, CDR2 YFSETQ. Trimming shortened V by 4 bases and J by 2 bases, and 15 bases separated the two germline ends. In DNA form, the CDR3 reads TGCGCCAGCAGCGAACCTACAGGGCTCAACTATGGCTACACCTTC. This encodes CASSEPTGLNYGYTF.

In its sample, this clonotype was seen many times. The rearrangement joins TRBV3-1 to TRBJ2-7; TRBD2 matches 9 bases. The ends lost 3 bases at V and 4 bases at J; junction bases unmatched: 4. The CDR3 runs to 14 residues. The germline V gene has CDR1 LGHDT and CDR2 YNNKEL (reference sequence). As DNA, the CDR3 is TGTGCCAGCAGCCAGCGGGAGGGCGTGTACGAGCAGTACTTC. Amino acid sequence: CASSQREGVYEQYF.

The sample holds many counts of this clonotype. This sequence joins TRBV2 and TRBJ1-5; D unclear. The CDR3 runs 13 residues. The V gene's germline CDR1 is SNHLY and CDR2 FYNNEI. V gave up 4 bases and J gave up 1 base, with 5 bases separating them. Written as DNA, the CDR3 is TGTGCCAGCAGTGTGGACAGCAATCAGCCCCAGCATTTT. This sequence encodes CASSVDSNQPQHF.

In this sample, this clonotype turned up many times. The J gene is TRBJ1-1, the V gene TRBV20-1, with 8 positions matching TRBD1. The CDR3 has 13 residues. The junction had 8 bases not matched to a gene; V was cut back by 0 bases and J by 11 bases. Germline CDR1 and CDR2: DFQATT and SNEGSKA (reference sequence). CDR3 sequence (DNA): TGCAGTGCTAGAGAGACCTTACAGGGGGAGGCTTTCTTT. Residues: CSARETLQGEAFF.

J is TRBJ1-1 and V is TRBV5-5; TRBD1 is a possible D gene (6 bases). V lost 4 bases and J lost 0, with 10 bases in between. Germline CDR1 SGHKS, CDR2 YYEKEE (reference sequence). There are 14 residues in the CDR3. CDR3 in DNA: TGTGCCAGCAGCCGAACAGGGATGAACACTGAAGCTTTCTTT. This sequence encodes CASSRTGMNTEAFF.

This clonotype occurred many times. The genes are TRBV20-1 and TRBJ1-1; a possible D gene is TRBD1 (5 bases). Trimming cost V 5 bases and J 3 bases, with 13 bases left between them. Germline CDR1 DFQATT, CDR2 SNEGSKA (reference sequence). The CDR3 covers 13 residues. The DNA for the CDR3 is TGCAGTGCTCGGGGCCGGACGTACACTGAAGCTTTCTTT. It encodes CSARGRTYTEAFF.

This clonotype was counted only a few times. This chain connects TRBV5-1 to TRBJ2-7; 7 positions match TRBD2. The CDR3 is 15 residues long. V lost 1 base to trimming and J lost 2 bases; unmatched junction nucleotides: 6. CDR1 and CDR2 from the germline V gene are SGHRS and YFSETQ. CDR3: CASSLMGGGTYEQYF. In nucleotides, the CDR3 is TGCGCCAGCAGCTTGATGGGGGGAGGGACCTACGAGCAGTACTTC.

V usage is TRBV11-3 and J usage is TRBJ1-1; D call uncertain. CDR1 and CDR2 from the germline V gene are SGHNT and YENEEA. The CDR3 length is 14 residues. Deletions cut 3 bases from V and 4 bases from J, with 12 bases between. CDR3 coding DNA: TGTGCCAGCAGCTTCGTACAGTTTCTCACTGAAGCTTTCTTT. Its translation is CASSFVQFLTEAFF.

This clonotype has at least ten counts. This chain links TRBV6-1 with TRBJ1-2; no clear D. This CDR3 region has 14 residues. Germline CDR1 reads MNHNS; CDR2 reads SASEGT. V lost 0 bases and J lost 7, with 12 bases in between. The CDR3 coding sequence is TGTGCCAGCAGTGAAGCGCAGCCGGTTGGTGGCTACACCTTC. Its protein product is CASSEAQPVGGYTF.

This clonotype has just a few counts. The chain has TRBV5-5 and TRBJ1-5, with D possibly matching TRBD1 (5 bases). Germline CDR1 is SGHKS and CDR2 is YYEKEE (reference sequence). CDR3 length equals 16 residues. The V end was cut by 0 bases, the J end by 3 bases, with 13 bases between. The CDR3 DNA reads as TGTGCCAGCAGCTTGGGTTCGGCCAGGGACAATCAGCCCCAGCATTTT. The encoded protein is CASSLGSARDNQPQHF.

The table lists this clonotype with many counts. The chain has TRBV18 and TRBJ2-7, with TRBD2 matching over 8 bases. Trimming at V came to 5 bases and at J to 3 bases, leaving 3 bases not matched to a gene. The V gene's germline CDR1 is KGHSH and CDR2 LQKENI. The CDR3 has 13 residues. The CDR3 is CASSAGGGYEQYF. CDR3 nucleotides: TGTGCCAGCTCAGCGGGAGGAGGCTACGAGCAGTACTTC.

Many counts were recorded for this clonotype. This chain uses TRBV5-1 with TRBJ2-3; tentatively, D is TRBD2 (6 bases). Germline V gene lookup returns CDR1 SGHRS and CDR2 YFSETQ. V lost 2 bases and J lost 0, with 13 bases in between. The CDR3 has 16 amino acids. CDR3 residues: CASSFSGGGSTDTQYF. The CDR3 bases are TGCGCCAGCAGCTTTAGTGGCGGAGGGAGCACAGATACGCAGTATTTT.